Listed below are T cell receptor beta chains from one sample, sequenced in a study of CD8 T cell repertoires and HIV-1 epitope variants. TCRdb's table, derived via immunoSEQ multiplex PCR, lists solely in-frame clones and lacks some. The repertoire holds 6,800 or so clones, with roughly two thirds as singletons. Their antigens remain unidentified. Material for sequencing was cultured CD8+ T cells derived from PBMCs. The receptors here all came from a male donor with HIV. Both conserved end residues are part of each CDR3. A D gene is named only where the DNA matches it firmly. Not all rows give a size; the values are once, few, many and, for expanded clones, a class.

j_gene	v_gene	abundance	d_gene	CDR3nt	CDR3aa
TRBJ2-7	TRBV7-3	.	TRBD1	TGTGCCAGCAGCTTGGGACAGTACCTTCGTGAGCAGTACTTC	CASSLGQYLREQYF
TRBJ2-7	TRBV27	.	.	TGTGCCAGCAGTCCCCGACTGGGCGACCTCTACGAGCAGTACTTC	CASSPRLGDLYEQYF
TRBJ2-5	TRBV7-9	.	.	TGTGCCAGCAGCCCGACCCGGGGGGCCCAAGAGACCCAGTACTTC	CASSPTRGAQETQYF
TRBJ2-3	TRBV29-1	once	.	TGCAGCGTTGCCGGGTTTGGCACAGATACGCAGTATTTT	CSVAGFGTDTQYF
TRBJ1-1	TRBV6-1	.	.	TGTGCCAGCAGTTCCATGGGGACCGGGAGCACTGAAGCTTTCTTT	CASSSMGTGSTEAFF
TRBJ2-3	TRBV5-4	.	.	TGTGCCAGCAGCTTGTCGGCGGGGGCACCAGATACGCAGTATTTT	CASSLSAGAPDTQYF
TRBJ2-7	TRBV11-3	.	TRBD1	TGTGCCAGCAGCCTTGGGACAGGGGGCCAGTTGGCCTACGAGCAGTACTTC	CASSLGTGGQLAYEQYF
TRBJ2-2	TRBV7-6	few	.	TGTGCCAGCAGCTGGGGACCCCGGCGAACCGGGGAGCTGTTTTTT	CASSWGPRRTGELFF
TRBJ2-1	TRBV7-9	.	.	TGTGCCAGCAGATTCCTACCAAACAATGAGCAGTTCTTC	CASRFLPNNEQFF
TRBJ1-2	TRBV19	.	TRBD1	TGTGCCAGTCGTGAGACAGGGGTATATGGCTACACCTTC	CASRETGVYGYTF
TRBJ1-3	TRBV7-3	few	TRBD1	TGTGCCAGCAGCACCGAGGACAGGATATCTGGAAACACCATATATTTT	CASSTEDRISGNTIYF
TRBJ2-1	TRBV10-3	.	.	TGTGCCATCAGTGAAAAAACCGATAGCTCCTACAATGAGCAGTTCTTC	CAISEKTDSSYNEQFF
TRBJ2-5	TRBV4-2	.	.	TGTGCCAGCAGCCCTCAGGACGACCAAGAGACCCAGTACTTC	CASSPQDDQETQYF
TRBJ2-3	TRBV5-1	.	.	TGCGCCAGCTCCACTGGGGCCCTCACAGATACGCAGTATTTT	CASSTGALTDTQYF
TRBJ1-5	TRBV30	.	.	TGTGCCTGGAAATTAGCAGGGGGCAATCAGCCCCAGCATTTT	CAWKLAGGNQPQHF
TRBJ2-3	TRBV7-6	.	TRBD2	TGTGCCAGCAGCTTAGACTCTGGGCGGGAGGCAGATACGCAGTATTTT	CASSLDSGREADTQYF
TRBJ2-1	TRBV6-5	few	.	TGTGCCAGCAGTTTGGGCTACAATGAGCAGTTCTTC	CASSLGYNEQFF
TRBJ2-2	TRBV10-3	once	.	TGTGCCATCAGTGACGCAGGGATTGGGGACACCGGGGAGCTGTTTTTT	CAISDAGIGDTGELFF
TRBJ2-4	TRBV5-4	.	.	TGTGCCAGCAGCTTGGACGCAGGGATTGAAAACATTCAGTACTTC	CASSLDAGIENIQYF
TRBJ2-3	TRBV10-3	.	.	TGTGCCATCAACCGGGGTCAGGACCCAGATACGCAGTATTTT	CAINRGQDPDTQYF
TRBJ1-4	TRBV9	few	.	TGTGCCAGCAGCGAACAGGGAGCTAATGAAAAACTGTTTTTT	CASSEQGANEKLFF
TRBJ2-2	TRBV5-1	.	TRBD1	TGCGCCAGCAGCCGCCGGACAGGGGAGGGTACCGGGGAGCTGTTTTTT	CASSRRTGEGTGELFF
TRBJ2-3	TRBV16	.	.	TGTGCCAGCAGCCTCGGAGGGGCTAAATCGGATACGCAGTATTTT	CASSLGGAKSDTQYF
TRBJ2-2	TRBV28	once	TRBD2	TGTGCCAGCAGTTTGGCGGGAGGCCTCACCGGGGAGCTGTTTTTT	CASSLAGGLTGELFF
TRBJ2-1	TRBV27	.	.	TGTGCCAGCACCACAGGGAGGGTCTACAATGAGCAGTTCTTC	CASTTGRVYNEQFF
TRBJ1-1	TRBV6-5	.	TRBD1	TGTGCCAGCAGTTACGCGAACAGGGGGATGAACACTGAAGCTTTCTTT	CASSYANRGMNTEAFF
TRBJ1-5	TRBV18	.	.	TGTGCCAGCTCACCACAGGGAAATCAGCCCCAGCATTTT	CASSPQGNQPQHF
TRBJ2-1	TRBV9	.	.	TGTGCCAGCAGCGTCCGTTCTCAAACCGAGCAGTTCTTC	CASSVRSQTEQFF
TRBJ1-2	TRBV5-8	.	.	TGTGCCAGCAGCTTGGCAGGCCTTGGCTATGGCTACACCTTC	CASSLAGLGYGYTF
TRBJ2-1	TRBV25-1	.	TRBD2	TGTGCCAGCAGTGAACCAGGACTAGCGGGGTACAATGAGCAGTTCTTC	CASSEPGLAGYNEQFF
TRBJ1-6	TRBV9	.	.	TGTGCCAGCAGCGTAGGGGGGACGGATTCACCCCTCCACTTT	CASSVGGTDSPLHF
TRBJ2-7	TRBV11-2	.	.	TGTGCCAGCAGCTTTGGGGGAGACTACGAGCAGTACTTC	CASSFGGDYEQYF
TRBJ2-2	TRBV4-2	.	TRBD2	TGTGCCAGCAGCTCGCGGGGGGTTAGTTCCGGGGAGCTGTTTTTT	CASSSRGVSSGELFF
TRBJ2-2	TRBV29-1	.	.	TGCAGCGTACCCCTCAATTCCGGGGAGCTGTTTTTT	CSVPLNSGELFF
TRBJ2-2	TRBV7-2	few	TRBD2	TGTGCCAGCACCGAAGCGGGGGGGCTTATCACCGGGGAGCTGTTTTTT	CASTEAGGLITGELFF
TRBJ1-6	TRBV28	.	.	TGTGCCAGCAGTTTATACCGGGTCCTTGAACCCTATAATTCACCCCTCCACTTT	CASSLYRVLEPYNSPLHF
TRBJ2-4	TRBV2	few	.	TGTGCCAGCAGTGATGGATTTGGCCCCCGGATGGACATTCAGTACTTC	CASSDGFGPRMDIQYF
TRBJ2-5	TRBV28	.	.	TGTGCCAGCAGCTCATCCAAGTACAGGGAAGAGACCCAGTACTTC	CASSSSKYREETQYF
TRBJ1-1	TRBV2	few	.	TGTGCCAGCTCTTCGAACACTGAAGCTTTCTTT	CASSSNTEAFF
TRBJ1-5	TRBV2	.	.	TGTGCCAGCACGGGGCCCCTAGGCAATCAGCCCCAGCATTTT	CASTGPLGNQPQHF